The 32 T cell receptor beta chains in this list originate from one sample, sequenced in a study of shared clonotypes between healthy human individuals. Profiling relied on immunoSEQ multiplex PCR, and the TCRdb table lists in-frame clones only, not all of them. The table records under 2.5 million clones, roughly 92% of them present only once. Sequences were obtained from naive CD4+ T cells from PBMCs. Subset given: CD45RA+ positively selected. The receptors stem from a man between 18 and 29 years old in good health. Some clones in this sample may be carry-over from other donors' samples.

The chain has TRBV28 and TRBJ1-2; no clear D gene. The germline V and J ends were trimmed by 8 bases and 3 bases, with 13 bases remaining between them. Germline V lookup: CDR1 MDHEN, CDR2 SYDVKM. The CDR3 runs to 13 residues. The CDR3 region is CASGTTSYYGYTF. For the CDR3, the DNA is TGTGCCAGCGGTACGACCTCCTACTATGGCTACACCTTC.

V gene TRBV5-4 combines with J gene TRBJ1-3; no definite D call. Trimming shortened V by 1 base and J by 9 bases, and 14 bases separated the two germline ends. This CDR3 is 14 amino acids long. Per germline, CDR1 SGHNT and CDR2 YYREEE (reference sequence). The CDR3 region has the DNA TGTGCCAGCAGCTTGTGGCAGTCATTAGGCACCATATATTTT. As protein: CASSLWQSLGTIYF.

On this clone: The identical CDR3 is also encoded by other nucleotide sequences in the sample. This chain uses TRBV10-3 with TRBJ2-3; 9 nucleotides align to TRBD1. Trimming removed 6 bases from V and 1 base from J; junction bases left unmatched: 2. CDR3 length: 14 residues. Per the germline V gene, CDR1 is ENHRY and CDR2 is SYGVKD. The CDR3 DNA reads TGTGCCATCAGGGGGGACAGGGGCACAGATACGCAGTATTTT. This gives the protein CAIRGDRGTDTQYF.

This clone was seen only once. The chain joins TRBV28 to TRBJ2-1, with D perhaps matching TRBD2 (6 bases). Germline V gene sequence: CDR1 MDHEN, CDR2 SYDVKM. This CDR3 is built from 15 residues. Trimming shortened V by 8 bases and J by 0 bases, and 14 bases separated the two germline ends. The chain's CDR3 is CASGTPTFSYNEQFF. CDR3 nucleotides: TGTGCCAGCGGGACTCCTACGTTCTCCTACAATGAGCAGTTCTTC.

The chain links TRBV10-1 to TRBJ2-1; D uncertain. The CDR3 loop spans 12 amino acids. From germline, CDR1 is WNHNN and CDR2 SYGVQD (reference sequence). V was trimmed by 4 bases and J by 6 bases, leaving 7 bases between them. Written as DNA, the CDR3 is TGCGCCAGCAGTGGTCTACTCAATGAGCAGTTCTTC. Encoded protein: CASSGLLNEQFF.

This clone was recorded once. This chain connects TRBV19 to TRBJ2-7, with D perhaps matching TRBD2 (5 bases). Germline V gene data show CDR1 as LNHDA and CDR2 as SQIVND (reference sequence). Trimming stripped 5 bases from V and 0 bases from J, with 11 bases between. The CDR3 loop spans 14 amino acids. This chain's CDR3 is CASSATTHSYEQYF. DNA of the CDR3: TGTGCCAGTAGTGCGACTACCCACTCCTACGAGCAGTACTTC.

This chain uses TRBV6-6 with TRBJ2-7, with 7 positions matching TRBD2. The CDR3 is 15 residues long. The V segment lost 8 bases and the J segment 0 bases; nucleotides outside the gene matches: 10. The germline gives CDR1 MNHNY, CDR2 SVGAGI (reference sequence). The CDR3 sequence: CASYPSGLSSYEQYF. The CDR3 region has the DNA TGTGCCAGCTATCCTAGCGGTTTAAGCTCCTACGAGCAGTACTTC.

The chain carries TRBV5-6 and TRBJ1-1; D gene ambiguous. This CDR3 is built from 11 residues. Per germline, CDR1 SGHDT and CDR2 YYEEEE. Trimming took off 4 bases at V and 1 base at J, with 2 bases between the two ends. DNA for the CDR3: TGTGCCAGCAGCGAGAACACTGAAGCTTTCTTT. Amino acid sequence: CASSENTEAFF.

This clone is a singleton in its sample. This chain's CDR3 is CASSAGQGWSNEQFF. CDR3 in DNA: TGTGCCAGCAGTGCGGGACAGGGATGGTCAAATGAGCAGTTCTTC. The genes are TRBV25-1 and TRBJ2-1; 9 bases are a match to TRBD1. The CDR3 length is 15 residues. With V trimmed by 4 bases and J by 7 bases, 8 bases remained unmatched. Germline CDR1 is MGHDK and CDR2 is SYGVNS.

This CDR3 reads CASSVDVGQYNEQFF. CDR3 coding DNA: TGTGCCAGCAGCGTAGATGTAGGACAGTACAATGAGCAGTTCTTC. V and J are TRBV9 and TRBJ2-1; the D gene is possibly TRBD1 (6 bases). Germline CDR1 reads SGDLS; CDR2 reads YYNGEE. CDR3 length: 15 residues. Trimming removed 0 bases from V and 4 bases from J, with 11 bases in between.

The chain combines TRBV7-3 with TRBJ2-5; 7 bases fit TRBD1. Trimming took 4 bases from V and 4 from J; bases not matched to a gene: 6. Germline CDR1 SGHTA, CDR2 FQGTGA. The CDR3 totals 14 residues. The CDR3 here is CASSWGQTPETQYF. CDR3 DNA: TGTGCCAGCAGCTGGGGACAGACTCCAGAGACCCAGTACTTC.

Details on this clone: Other nucleotide sequences in the sample specify the same CDR3. V is TRBV9 and J is TRBJ1-5; D gene unclear. The CDR3 extends over 14 amino acids. V lost 0 bases to trimming and J lost 6 bases, with 10 bases between them. Germline V gene lookup returns CDR1 SGDLS and CDR2 YYNGEE. The CDR3 nucleotides read TGTGCCAGCAGCGTAGGGGGTATGGGTCAGCCCCAGCATTTT. Its translation: CASSVGGMGQPQHF.

The chain has TRBV6-1 and TRBJ2-3; TRBD1 might be the D (7 bases). The CDR3 loop spans 16 amino acids. Deletions cut 1 base from V and 6 bases from J, with 17 bases between. Germline V CDR1 and CDR2: MNHNS, SASEGT. Here the CDR3 reads CASSEGGGRGGDTQYF. DNA of the CDR3: TGTGCCAGCAGTGAAGGAGGGGGCCGAGGAGGGGATACGCAGTATTTT.

The rearrangement links TRBV4-1 to TRBJ1-2; possible D gene TRBD1, 5 bases. In germline, CDR1 is MGHRA, CDR2 YSYEKL. The V end lost 2 bases, the J end lost 8 bases, and 27 bases lay between the germline ends. The CDR3 extends over 18 amino acids. The CDR3 bases are TGCGCCAGCAGCCAATTGATTGGGACCAAGTACTATTCGGGAGGCTACACCTTC. This gives the protein CASSQLIGTKYYSGGYTF.

Turning to this clone: Other nucleotide sequences from this sample produce the same CDR3. The chain combines TRBV15 with TRBJ2-3; D is uncertain. CDR3 size: 13 residues. V was cut by 1 base and J by 5 bases, with 7 bases left in between. Germline V gene data show CDR1 as LNHNV and CDR2 as YYDKDF (reference sequence). The CDR3 reads CATSRGGGDTQYF. The CDR3 DNA follows: TGTGCCACCAGCAGAGGTGGCGGAGATACGCAGTATTTT.

V is TRBV5-1 and J is TRBJ2-3; D ambiguous. Germline V gene sequence: CDR1 SGHRS, CDR2 YFSETQ. Trimming stripped 4 bases from V and 7 bases from J, with 7 bases between. This CDR3 comprises 11 residues. CDR3 loop: CASSVAHTQYF. CDR3 coding DNA: TGCGCCAGCAGCGTCGCGCATACGCAGTATTTT.

The rearrangement links TRBV28 to TRBJ1-1; possible D gene TRBD1, 6 bases. In germline, CDR1 is MDHEN, CDR2 SYDVKM. V lost 7 bases and J 4 bases, leaving 19 bases between the germline ends. The CDR3 has 15 amino acids. CDR3 in DNA: TGTGCCAGCACCCTAGGGGGAAGCGTAATCACTGAAGCTTTCTTT. This codes for CASTLGGSVITEAFF.

The J gene is TRBJ1-2, the V gene TRBV25-1, with D unclear. V lost 6 bases and J 3 bases, leaving 11 bases between the germline ends. The CDR3 length is 13 residues. In germline, CDR1 is MGHDK, CDR2 SYGVNS. The CDR3 protein is CASSFDGYYGYTF. CDR3 bases: TGTGCCAGCAGCTTCGACGGGTACTATGGCTACACCTTC.

The J gene is TRBJ1-1, the V gene TRBV7-2; a weak D match, TRBD1 (5 bases). CDR3 length: 18 residues. The V gene lost 5 bases and the J gene lost 1 base, with 23 bases spanning the gap. Per germline, CDR1 SGHTA and CDR2 FQGNSA. The CDR3 sequence: CASSHWTWSFGGNTEAFF. The CDR3 nucleotides read TGTGCCAGCAGCCACTGGACGTGGAGTTTTGGGGGGAACACTGAAGCTTTCTTT.

The genes are TRBV19 and TRBJ2-7, with D perhaps matching TRBD2 (6 bases). This CDR3 has 13 residues. V gave up 4 bases and J gave up 11 bases, with 18 bases separating them. Per germline, CDR1 LNHDA and CDR2 SQIVND (reference sequence). CDR3 sequence: CASSRAGPHQEYF. For the CDR3, the DNA is TGTGCCAGTAGTAGGGCGGGACCACACCAGGAGTACTTC.

The chain carries TRBV30 and TRBJ1-2; the D gene is possibly TRBD1 (6 bases). The CDR3 extends over 12 amino acids. V lost 3 bases, J lost 5 bases, and 10 bases lay in between. Germline V gene lookup returns CDR1 GTSNPN and CDR2 SVGIG (reference sequence). This chain's CDR3 is CAWRQGDYGYTF. The CDR3 coding sequence is TGTGCCTGGAGACAGGGTGATTATGGCTACACCTTC.

The chain joins TRBV5-4 to TRBJ2-5; 14 bases line up with TRBD2. The CDR3 has 16 residues. The germline gives CDR1 SGHNT, CDR2 YYREEE (reference sequence). The J segment lost 3 bases and the V segment lost 4 bases, leaving 5 bases of the junction unmatched. The CDR3: CASSPTSGRAEETQYF. As DNA, the CDR3 is TGTGCCAGCAGCCCGACTAGCGGGAGGGCCGAAGAGACCCAGTACTTC.

This chain joins TRBV28 and TRBJ2-3; no clear D. The germline gives CDR1 MDHEN, CDR2 SYDVKM. This CDR3 contains 13 residues. V was trimmed by 7 bases and J by 2 bases, leaving 10 bases between them. The DNA of the CDR3 is TGTGCCAGCACCTCGCCCCCCACAGATACGCAGTATTTT. This translates into CASTSPPTDTQYF.

J is TRBJ2-1 and V is TRBV18; 8 bases match TRBD1. Germline trimming cut 0 bases from V and 8 bases from J; bases unmatched to any gene: 6. CDR3 length: 15 residues. The germline V gene encodes CDR1 KGHSH and CDR2 LQKENI. CDR3 DNA: TGTGCCAGCTCACCACCGAAAGTGACAGGGGATGAGCAGTTCTTC. Its translation is CASSPPKVTGDEQFF.

The chain couples TRBV7-3 to TRBJ2-5, with TRBD2 matching over 11 bases. V lost 5 bases to trimming and J lost 4 bases; unmatched junction nucleotides: 12. This CDR3 has 17 amino acids. Looked up from germline, CDR1 is SGHTA and CDR2 is FQGTGA. The CDR3: CASSPGGGLAGGETQYF. For the CDR3, the DNA is TGTGCCAGCAGCCCCGGGGGGGGGCTAGCGGGAGGAGAGACCCAGTACTTC. Based on the CDR3 plus reference TRBV7-3 and TRBJ2-5, the full variable domain is GAGVSQTPSNKVTEKGKYVELRCDPISGHTALYWYRQSLGQGPEFLIYFQGTGAADDSGLPNDRFFAVRPEGSVSTLKIQRTERGDSAVYLCASSPGGGLAGGETQYFGPGTRLLVL.

The V and J genes are TRBV2 and TRBJ2-1; 10 bases line up with TRBD2. CDR3 length: 19 amino acids. In germline, CDR1 is SNHLY, CDR2 FYNNEI. The ends lost 6 bases at V and 2 bases at J; junction bases unmatched: 16. DNA of the CDR3: TGTGCCAGCAGCTCTCCCCGGACTAGCGGAAATGGTGCCTACAATGAGCAGTTCTTC. Encoded protein: CASSSPRTSGNGAYNEQFF.

The gene calls are TRBV6-4 and TRBJ2-3; D is unclear. CDR1 is MRHNA, CDR2 SNTAGT, per germline. V was shortened by 5 bases and J by 2 bases, with 11 bases between the two germline ends. CDR3 length: 14 amino acids. CDR3 nucleotides: TGTGCCAGCAGTTCAGGCGGAGCCACAGATACGCAGTATTTT. It translates to CASSSGGATDTQYF.

J is TRBJ2-3 and V is TRBV7-3; 7 nucleotides line up with TRBD1. CDR3 size: 14 residues. The V gene end was trimmed by 4 bases and the J gene end by 5 bases; junction bases not matched to a gene: 6. In germline, CDR1 is SGHTA, CDR2 FQGTGA. The CDR3 reads CASSSDRAIDTQYF. DNA for the CDR3: TGTGCCAGCAGCTCAGACAGGGCCATAGATACGCAGTATTTT.

The chain combines TRBV7-2 with TRBJ2-1; TRBD2 agrees at 7 bases. CDR1 SGHTA and CDR2 FQGNSA come from the germline V gene. V shed 5 bases, J shed 4 bases, and the junction held 5 bases outside the gene matches. This CDR3 spans 14 amino acids. The CDR3 region is CASSSSGLYNEQFF. DNA for the CDR3: TGTGCCAGCAGCAGTAGCGGGCTTTACAATGAGCAGTTCTTC. Supplemented by reference TRBV7-2 and TRBJ2-1, the full variable domain reads GAGVSQSPSNKVTEKGKDVELRCDPISGHTALYWYRQSLGQGLEFLIYFQGNSAPDKSGLPSDRFSAERTGGSVSTLTIQRTQQEDSAVYLCASSSSGLYNEQFFGPGTRLTVL.

The rearrangement uses TRBV7-3 and TRBJ2-3; D perhaps matches TRBD2 (6 bases). V was cut by 3 bases and J by 4 bases, with 14 bases left in between. The CDR3 extends over 15 amino acids. Germline V gene lookup returns CDR1 SGHTA and CDR2 FQGTGA. The CDR3 DNA reads TGTGCCAGCAGCTTGCTGGGGGGAGACCCAGATACGCAGTATTTT. Its protein is CASSLLGGDPDTQYF.

The chain combines TRBV18 with TRBJ2-7; TRBD2 aligns across 9 bases. Germline V gives CDR1 KGHSH, CDR2 LQKENI. CDR3 length equals 15 residues. The V gene end was trimmed by 3 bases and the J gene end by 4 bases; junction bases not matched to a gene: 7. For the CDR3, the DNA is TGTGCCAGCTCACCCTTCTCTAGCGGGACATACGAGCAGTACTTC. It yields the protein CASSPFSSGTYEQYF.

The chain has TRBV18 and TRBJ2-3; TRBD1 matches at 10 bases. Losses at the gene ends were 4 bases for V and 3 bases for J; bases not matched to a gene: 4. Germline assignment: CDR1 KGHSH and CDR2 LQKENI. The CDR3 runs 15 residues. The CDR3 sequence is CASSRRDRGTDTQYF. The CDR3 nucleotides are TGTGCCAGCTCACGCCGGGACAGGGGAACAGATACGCAGTATTTT.